Following are 8 T cell receptor beta chains from one sample sequenced in a study of T cell therapy after organ transplantation. These TCRs are of unknown antigen specificity. Profiling relied on immunoSEQ multiplex PCR, and the TCRdb table lists in-frame clones only, not all of them. Counted here are some 2,000 clones, roughly 71% occurring once; the ten biggest clones make up about 40%. Sequencing used CD8+ T cells from blood, obtained before autologous CMV-specific T cell therapy. The receptor source for this set is a human patient who had received a solid organ transplant and had CMV disease.

V usage is TRBV19 and J usage is TRBJ2-2; D remains ambiguous. V lost 5 bases and J 0 bases, leaving 7 bases between the germline ends. The CDR3 contains 14 residues. The germline V gene has CDR1 LNHDA and CDR2 SQIVND (reference sequence). CDR3 sequence reads: CASSPSANTGELFF. DNA for the CDR3: TGTGCCAGTAGTCCCAGCGCGAACACCGGGGAGCTGTTTTTT.

Judged by abundance, this clone is medium-sized. V and J are TRBV28 and TRBJ2-2; 7 nucleotides match TRBD1. CDR1 is MDHEN and CDR2 is SYDVKM in the germline V gene. V trimming: 5 bases; J trimming: 10 bases; junction bases outside the gene matches: 13. The CDR3 consists of 15 residues. This chain's CDR3 is CASSQGLNRGEELFF. Here the CDR3 DNA reads TGTGCCAGCAGTCAAGGCCTAAACAGGGGTGAGGAGCTGTTTTTT.

Only a few counts were recorded for this clone. The gene calls are TRBV14 and TRBJ2-1, with TRBD2 identical over 10 bases. In germline, CDR1 is SGHDN, CDR2 FVKESK. There are 15 residues in the CDR3. V lost 6 bases, J lost 2 bases, and 4 bases stayed unmatched. This CDR3 is CASSLGLAAYNEQFF. CDR3 DNA: TGTGCCAGCAGTCTCGGACTAGCGGCCTACAATGAGCAGTTCTTC. The complete variable domain, with remaining parts taken from reference TRBV14 and TRBJ2-1, reads EAGVTQFPSHSVIEKGQTVTLRCDPISGHDNLYWYRRVMGKEIKFLLHFVKESKQDESGMPNNRFLAERTGGTYSTLKVQPAELEDSGVYFCASSLGLAAYNEQFFGPGTRLTVL.

This chain uses TRBV7-9 with TRBJ1-1; D might be TRBD1 (6 bases). V gave up 1 base and J gave up 4 bases, with 13 bases separating them. The CDR3 extends over 15 amino acids. Germline V gene sequence: CDR1 SEHNR, CDR2 FQNEAQ (reference sequence). The chain's CDR3 is CASSLDLGAVTEAFF. The CDR3 DNA reads as TGTGCCAGCAGCTTAGATCTGGGGGCAGTCACTGAAGCTTTCTTT.

The rearrangement links TRBV7-9 to TRBJ2-7, with TRBD1 matching 7 bases. Germline assignment: CDR1 SEHNR and CDR2 FQNEAQ (reference sequence). V was pared by 5 bases and J by 3 bases, with 13 bases of the junction left unmatched. The CDR3 is 16 residues long. The CDR3 here is CASSDRGTVLNYEQYF. Written as DNA, the CDR3 is TGTGCCAGCAGCGATAGAGGGACAGTTCTAAACTACGAGCAGTACTTC.

The chain joins TRBV19 to TRBJ2-1, with TRBD2 matching 13 bases. The CDR3 consists of 12 residues. After removal of 4 bases from V and 14 bases from J, the junction contained 2 bases not matched to a gene. Germline assignment: CDR1 LNHDA and CDR2 SQIVND (reference sequence). The CDR3 nucleotides read TGTGCCAGTAGTACCGGACTAGCGGGAGAGTTCTTC. It encodes CASSTGLAGEFF.

This clone was picked up a small number of times. The chain joins TRBV6-6 to TRBJ1-1, with D possibly TRBD1 on 5 matching bases. The V end was cut by 6 bases, the J end by 4 bases, with 12 bases between. The CDR3 is 13 amino acids. CDR1 and CDR2 from the germline V gene are MNHNY and SVGAGI (reference sequence). The CDR3 protein is CASRPFGGTEAFF. In DNA, the CDR3 is TGTGCCAGCAGACCATTTGGGGGCACTGAAGCTTTCTTT.

In this sample, this clone turned up a few times. The rearrangement joins TRBV7-6 to TRBJ2-2, with 15 bases fitting TRBD2. Germline assignment: CDR1 SGHVS and CDR2 FNYEAQ. The CDR3 consists of 17 residues. Trimming at V came to 5 bases and at J to 2 bases, leaving 3 bases not matched to a gene. Written as DNA, the CDR3 is TGTGCCAGCAGCGCGGGACTAGCGGGGGGAAACACCGGGGAGCTGTTTTTT. Translation gives CASSAGLAGGNTGELFF.